These T cell receptor beta chains were read from a single sample in a study of blood T cell repertoires in COVID-19. Method: immunoSEQ multiplex PCR; TCRdb's copy keeps in-frame clones and lacks some. The sample holds a few hundred thousand clones, 70% to 90% seen once. What was sequenced was peripheral blood. Every receptor here comes from a human donor in a cohort sampled during active COVID-19. CDR3s include the opening cysteine and the closing phenylalanine or tryptophan. A D gene is named only where the DNA matches it firmly. The listing skips clone size in some rows; elsewhere it reads once, few, many or a size class.

d_call j_call clone_size v_call cdr3_aa cdr3_nt
NA TRBJ1-1 NA TRBV5-1 CASSLSRTSQGDTEAFF TGCGCCAGCAGCTTGTCACGGACAAGCCAAGGGGACACTGAAGCTTTCTTT
NA TRBJ1-2 NA TRBV6-1 CASSVRHGEVFSYGYTF TGTGCCAGCAGTGTACGTCACGGTGAAGTTTTTAGTTATGGCTACACCTTC
NA TRBJ1-2 few TRBV14 CASSPGQKGYGYTF TGTGCCAGCAGCCCCGGACAGAAGGGCTATGGCTACACCTTC
TRBD2 TRBJ2-7 NA TRBV6-5 CASMELADYEQYF TGTGCCAGCATGGAACTAGCGGATTACGAGCAGTACTTC
NA TRBJ1-6 NA TRBV9 CASSVDNNSPLHF TGTGCCAGCAGCGTTGACAACAATTCACCCCTCCACTTT
TRBD1 TRBJ1-6 NA TRBV7-2 CASSNQHRGFTYNSPLHF TGTGCCAGCAGCAACCAACACAGGGGGTTTACCTATAATTCACCCCTCCACTTT
NA TRBJ2-5 NA TRBV30 CAWSVFHQETQYF TGTGCCTGGAGTGTCTTCCACCAAGAGACCCAGTACTTC
NA TRBJ1-4 NA TRBV7-6 CASSRGGTLGKLFF TGTGCCAGCAGCCGCGGAGGGACGCTCGGAAAACTGTTTTTT
TRBD1 TRBJ2-3 NA TRBV5-1 CASSRGQGISDTQYF TGCGCCAGCAGCAGAGGACAGGGGATCTCAGATACGCAGTATTTT
NA TRBJ1-1 few TRBV7-9 CASSQTGTDLEAFF TGTGCCAGCAGCCAAACAGGGACGGACCTTGAAGCTTTCTTT
NA TRBJ2-6 once TRBV19 CASSITRSSGANVLTF TGTGCCAGTAGTATTACCAGAAGCTCTGGGGCCAACGTCCTGACTTTC
NA TRBJ2-7 once TRBV5-5 CASSLSGIPYEQYF TGTGCCAGCAGCTTGTCCGGGATCCCCTACGAGCAGTACTTC
NA TRBJ2-7 NA TRBV12-5 CASGILRGANYEQYF TGTGCTAGTGGTATCCTTCGGGGGGCAAACTACGAGCAGTACTTC
TRBD1 TRBJ1-6 NA TRBV5-1 CASSKGQGARSYNSPLHF TGCGCCAGCAGCAAGGGACAGGGGGCTCGGTCCTATAATTCACCCCTCCACTTT
TRBD1 TRBJ1-1 NA TRBV6-1 CASSERGQGAFF TGTGCCAGCAGTGAGAGGGGACAGGGAGCTTTCTTT
TRBD1 TRBJ1-5 NA TRBV9 CASSEGQDYSNQPQHF TGTGCCAGCAGCGAGGGACAGGACTATAGCAATCAGCCCCAGCATTTT